The rows below give T cell receptor beta chains drawn from one sample of a study of beta chain features in type 1 diabetes. Sequenced by immunoSEQ multiplex PCR; TCRdb stores in-frame clones only, minus some. The data contain approximately 58,000 clones, under 75% of them singletons. Sequenced: stem cell memory CD4+ T cells from blood. The receptors here all came from a woman younger than 45 with type 1 diabetes. Both conserved end residues are part of each CDR3. A D gene is named only where the DNA matches it firmly. Clone sizes are given selectively: once, few, many, or a class where the clone is expanded.

>TRBJ2-5|TRBD2|TRBV9|.
TGTGCCAGCAGTCTGGGACTAGCGGGAGCCGGACGCCTAGAGACCCAGTACTTC
CASSLGLAGAGRLETQYF
>TRBJ2-7|.|TRBV30|few
TGTGCCTGGAGAGCCAGGGGCCGATCCTACGAGCAGTACTTC
CAWRARGRSYEQYF
>TRBJ2-7|.|TRBV30|few
TGTGCCTGGAGTATTGCAGGGCCCCTGGAGCAGTACTTC
CAWSIAGPLEQYF
>TRBJ2-5|.|TRBV15|.
TGTGCCACCAGCAGGGACTACGGGGAGACCCAGTACTTC
CATSRDYGETQYF
>TRBJ1-5|TRBD1|TRBV19|.
TGTGCCAGTCAGAGAGGGACAGACAATCAGCCCCAGCATTTT
CASQRGTDNQPQHF
>TRBJ2-1|TRBD2|TRBV27|.
TGTGCCAGCAGCAGGGGACTAGCGGTGTACAATGAGCAGTTCTTC
CASSRGLAVYNEQFF
>TRBJ2-7|.|TRBV5-1|.
TGCGCCAGCAGCCGGGAACAGTCCTACGAGCAGTACTTC
CASSREQSYEQYF
>TRBJ1-1|.|TRBV6-1|.
TGTGCCAGCAGTGAAGCCGACAGGCAGAACACTGAAGCTTTCTTT
CASSEADRQNTEAFF
>TRBJ1-3|.|TRBV29-1|.
TGCAGCGTTGAAGATCTTGGAAACACCATATATTTT
CSVEDLGNTIYF
>TRBJ2-5|.|TRBV5-1|.
TGCGCCAGCAGCTTGGAGGGCGGGGGCTCCTCCCAAGAGACCCAGTACTTC
CASSLEGGGSSQETQYF
>TRBJ2-1|TRBD2|TRBV29-1|.
TGCAGCGTTGAAGGGTTAGCGGGCAGATCCTACAATGAGCAGTTCTTC
CSVEGLAGRSYNEQFF
>TRBJ1-5|TRBD1|TRBV28|.
TGTGCCAGCAGTTTAGTAGGAGGACAGGGGGGTCAGCCCCAGCATTTT
CASSLVGGQGGQPQHF
>TRBJ2-3|TRBD2|TRBV2|.
TGTGCCAGCAGTCGACTAGCGGGGACAGATACGCAGTATTTT
CASSRLAGTDTQYF
>TRBJ2-7|TRBD1|TRBV10-3|.
TGTGCCACCCGTCCCGGGACAGGGGGCGAGCAGTACTTC
CATRPGTGGEQYF
>TRBJ2-7|TRBD2|TRBV18|once
TGTGCCAGCTCGCCGGGGGGGAGCCTTTACGAGCAGTACTTC
CASSPGGSLYEQYF
>TRBJ1-5|.|TRBV19|.
TGTGCCAGTAGTATAGACAGGGGATTCGGTCAGCCCCAGCATTTT
CASSIDRGFGQPQHF
>TRBJ2-7|.|TRBV28|once
TGTGCCAGCAGTCCGTGGACATCATCCTACGAGCAGTACTTC
CASSPWTSSYEQYF
>TRBJ2-5|.|TRBV5-1|.
TGCGCCAGCAGCCTAACAGTTCTCCAAGAGACCCAGTACTTC
CASSLTVLQETQYF
>TRBJ1-1|TRBD1|TRBV29-1|.
TGCAGCGTTGGGGGGACAGGGACGAACACTGAAGCTTTCTTT
CSVGGTGTNTEAFF
>TRBJ2-1|TRBD2|TRBV25-1|.
TGTGCCAGCAGTGAATTTCGAGCTAGCGGCTACAATGAGCAGTTCTTC
CASSEFRASGYNEQFF
>TRBJ2-5|.|TRBV7-9|.
TGTGCCAGCAGCCTCACCACCCCCGTCAGGTCCGGTGTGACCCAGTACTTC
CASSLTTPVRSGVTQYF
>TRBJ1-1|.|TRBV27|.
TGTGCCAGCAGTTTACAGGGGTCCGGCGCTGAAGCTTTCTTT
CASSLQGSGAEAFF
>TRBJ2-7|TRBD2|TRBV7-9|once
TGTGCCAGCAGCCCTCGGACTAGCCTCTCCTACGAGCAGTACTTC
CASSPRTSLSYEQYF
>TRBJ2-1|.|TRBV12-5|.
TGTGCTAGTGGTCCAGACTTGTTCTCCTACAATGAGCAGTTCTTC
CASGPDLFSYNEQFF
>TRBJ2-7|.|TRBV5-1|.
TGCGCCAGCAGCTTGGAACCTCTATCCTACGAGCAGTACTTC
CASSLEPLSYEQYF
>TRBJ1-1|.|TRBV5-1|few
TGCGCCAGCAGCTTGGCGCGGTTGAACACTGAAGCTTTCTTT
CASSLARLNTEAFF
>TRBJ2-1|.|TRBV5-1|once
TGCGCCAGCAGCTTAGAGGACAATGAGCAGTTCTTC
CASSLEDNEQFF
>TRBJ2-3|.|TRBV6-5|.
TGTGCCAGCAGTTACCCGGGGGACACAGATACGCAGTATTTT
CASSYPGDTDTQYF
>TRBJ2-1|TRBD1|TRBV29-1|few
TGCAGCGGGGGACAGGTTTACAATGAGCAGTTCTTC
CSGGQVYNEQFF
>TRBJ2-5|.|TRBV7-2|.
TGTGCCAGCAGCTTAGTCCAGGGGCCTCAGACCCAGTACTTC
CASSLVQGPQTQYF
>TRBJ1-1|.|TRBV7-9|.
TGTGCCAGCAGCACCAGGGGTTGGACTGAAGCTTTCTTT
CASSTRGWTEAFF
>TRBJ1-1|TRBD1|TRBV18|.
TGTGCCAGCTCACCTAACCCAGGGGGTGACACTGAAGCTTTCTTT
CASSPNPGGDTEAFF
>TRBJ2-6|.|TRBV2|.
TGTGCCAGCAGTGCGGGTGGGTCTGGGGCCAACGTCCTGACTTTC
CASSAGGSGANVLTF